This is a list of T cell receptor beta chains from one sample in a study of control samples from healthy donors and cancer patients. TCRdb keeps only in-frame clones here, not all; method: immunoSEQ multiplex PCR. The sample consists of 150,000 to 170,000 clones, roughly 94% of them appearing once. The sample was blood. These receptor sequences come from a man aged 35-49 years in good health. The CDR3 runs from the conserved cysteine through the conserved F or W. The order of the fields is clone size, J gene, V gene, D gene, CDR3 DNA, CDR3 protein. The D gene is left open where the match is weak. Size values are once, few and many counts, or a class for expanded clones, and some rows have none.

clone_size: -
j_call: TRBJ1-2
v_call: TRBV6-6
d_call: -
cdr3_nt: TGTGCCAGCAGGAAGGAGGGGTGGTATGGCTACACCTTC
cdr3_aa: CASRKEGWYGYTF

clone_size: -
j_call: TRBJ1-1
v_call: TRBV30
d_call: TRBD1
cdr3_nt: TGTGCCTGGGGGACAGGGACCGAAGCTTTCTTT
cdr3_aa: CAWGTGTEAFF

clone_size: once
j_call: TRBJ1-1
v_call: TRBV6-5
d_call: TRBD1
cdr3_nt: TGTGCCAGCAGTAGGGACAGGGGCATGAACACTGAAGCTTTCTTT
cdr3_aa: CASSRDRGMNTEAFF

clone_size: -
j_call: TRBJ1-2
v_call: TRBV13
d_call: TRBD1
cdr3_nt: TGTGCCAGCAGCACAACAGGGGGACGGGATGGCTACACCTTC
cdr3_aa: CASSTTGGRDGYTF

clone_size: -
j_call: TRBJ1-1
v_call: TRBV7-8
d_call: -
cdr3_nt: TGTGCCAGCAGTTCGGGGGGGACTGAAGCTTTCTTT
cdr3_aa: CASSSGGTEAFF

clone_size: -
j_call: TRBJ2-2
v_call: TRBV19
d_call: TRBD1
cdr3_nt: TGTGCCAGTAGTAAACCGGGACAGGGGAACACCGGGGAGCTGTTTTTT
cdr3_aa: CASSKPGQGNTGELFF

clone_size: -
j_call: TRBJ1-1
v_call: TRBV9
d_call: -
cdr3_nt: TGTGCCAGCAGCCTTAGTGGGTACACTGAAGCTTTCTTT
cdr3_aa: CASSLSGYTEAFF

clone_size: -
j_call: TRBJ2-7
v_call: TRBV27
d_call: -
cdr3_nt: TGTGCCAGCAGGGCAATAGGGGCCGACCCATGGACTTACGAGCAGTACTTC
cdr3_aa: CASRAIGADPWTYEQYF

clone_size: -
j_call: TRBJ2-1
v_call: TRBV5-1
d_call: -
cdr3_nt: TGCGCCAGCAGCCCCTGGGACTTTCACTCGAACGAGCAGTTCTTC
cdr3_aa: CASSPWDFHSNEQFF

clone_size: -
j_call: TRBJ1-5
v_call: TRBV19
d_call: -
cdr3_nt: TGTGCCAGTAAAAAAGGGACCGGCCTTCAGCCCCAGCATTTT
cdr3_aa: CASKKGTGLQPQHF

clone_size: -
j_call: TRBJ2-7
v_call: TRBV12-3/TRBV12-4
d_call: -
cdr3_nt: TGTGCCAGCAGTTTTTCACGGAATTACGAGCAGTACTTC
cdr3_aa: CASSFSRNYEQYF

clone_size: once
j_call: TRBJ1-1
v_call: TRBV20-1
d_call: -
cdr3_nt: TGCAGTGCTGACGGACAGAAAGCTTTCTTT
cdr3_aa: CSADGQKAFF

clone_size: -
j_call: TRBJ2-6
v_call: TRBV11-2
d_call: -
cdr3_nt: TGTGCCAGCAGCTTAATGGGCAGCTCTGGGGCCAACGTCCTGACTTTC
cdr3_aa: CASSLMGSSGANVLTF

clone_size: -
j_call: TRBJ2-7
v_call: TRBV5-1
d_call: -
cdr3_nt: TGCGCCAGCAGCTTTCTCGGGCCGGACGAGCAGTACTTC
cdr3_aa: CASSFLGPDEQYF

clone_size: -
j_call: TRBJ1-5
v_call: TRBV10-3
d_call: -
cdr3_nt: TGTGCCATCAGTGAGTGGTGGGCGAATCAGCCCCAGCATTTT
cdr3_aa: CAISEWWANQPQHF

clone_size: -
j_call: TRBJ2-5
v_call: TRBV2
d_call: TRBD1
cdr3_nt: TGTGCCAGCAGTGCGACAGGGGGCCAAGAGACCCAGTACTTC
cdr3_aa: CASSATGGQETQYF

clone_size: -
j_call: TRBJ1-2
v_call: TRBV6-2/TRBV6-3
d_call: -
cdr3_nt: TGTGCCAGCAGTTACGAGTATTACGACAGAGGCTATGGCTACACCTTC
cdr3_aa: CASSYEYYDRGYGYTF

clone_size: once
j_call: TRBJ1-6
v_call: TRBV2
d_call: -
cdr3_nt: TGTGCCAGCAGTGTCAGCAGAGGGGTATCCTCCTATAATTCACCCCTCCACTTT
cdr3_aa: CASSVSRGVSSYNSPLHF

clone_size: -
j_call: TRBJ1-1
v_call: TRBV18
d_call: -
cdr3_nt: TGTGCCAGCTCACCTCAAATTGAGAGCACTGAAGCTTTCTTT
cdr3_aa: CASSPQIESTEAFF

clone_size: -
j_call: TRBJ1-4
v_call: TRBV4-3
d_call: -
cdr3_nt: TGCGCCAGCAGCCAAGAACGGCAGGGACCGTTTAATGAAAAACTGTTTTTT
cdr3_aa: CASSQERQGPFNEKLFF

clone_size: -
j_call: TRBJ2-1
v_call: TRBV12-5
d_call: TRBD2
cdr3_nt: TGTGCTAGTGGTCGAGGAACCGGGACTAGCGGGGAAGGGAATGAGCAGTTCTTC
cdr3_aa: CASGRGTGTSGEGNEQFF

clone_size: -
j_call: TRBJ1-2
v_call: TRBV6-2/TRBV6-3
d_call: -
cdr3_nt: TGTGCCAGCAACCCTGGCGGGGCCTATGGCTACACCTTC
cdr3_aa: CASNPGGAYGYTF

clone_size: -
j_call: TRBJ1-4
v_call: TRBV4-1
d_call: -
cdr3_nt: TGCGCCAGCAGCCCCCGACCCCTGGAAAAACTGTTTTTT
cdr3_aa: CASSPRPLEKLFF

clone_size: -
j_call: TRBJ1-6
v_call: TRBV25-1
d_call: TRBD1
cdr3_nt: TGTGCCAGCAGTGGGACAGGGAACTCACCCCTCCACTTT
cdr3_aa: CASSGTGNSPLHF

clone_size: -
j_call: TRBJ1-1
v_call: TRBV2
d_call: -
cdr3_nt: TGTGCCAGCATTAGACAGGCCACTGAAGCTTTCTTT
cdr3_aa: CASIRQATEAFF

clone_size: -
j_call: TRBJ1-2
v_call: TRBV18
d_call: -
cdr3_nt: TGTGCCAGCTCACCCGGGACTTATTATGGCTACACCTTC
cdr3_aa: CASSPGTYYGYTF

clone_size: -
j_call: TRBJ2-1
v_call: TRBV6-5
d_call: -
cdr3_nt: TGTGCCAGCAGTTACTCGAATCTGCGAAATGAGCAGTTCTTC
cdr3_aa: CASSYSNLRNEQFF

clone_size: -
j_call: TRBJ2-7
v_call: TRBV5-1
d_call: -
cdr3_nt: TGCGCCAGCAGCTTGGGTGGCATCAACGAGCAGTACTTC
cdr3_aa: CASSLGGINEQYF

clone_size: -
j_call: TRBJ1-4
v_call: TRBV5-1
d_call: TRBD1
cdr3_nt: TGCGCCAGCAGCTTGTACGGACAGGGCCCGGAAAAACTGTTTTTT
cdr3_aa: CASSLYGQGPEKLFF

clone_size: -
j_call: TRBJ2-7
v_call: TRBV5-4
d_call: TRBD1
cdr3_nt: TGTGCCAGCAGCTCCACCGGGACAGCTCCCTACGAGCAGTACTTC
cdr3_aa: CASSSTGTAPYEQYF

clone_size: once
j_call: TRBJ1-1
v_call: TRBV4-1
d_call: -
cdr3_nt: TGCGCCAGCAGCCTCAACTACCCGAACACTGAAGCTTTCTTT
cdr3_aa: CASSLNYPNTEAFF

clone_size: -
j_call: TRBJ2-1
v_call: TRBV19
d_call: -
cdr3_nt: TGTGCCAGTAGTATTGGGCCGGGGGGCTGGCCCAATGAGCAGTTCTTC
cdr3_aa: CASSIGPGGWPNEQFF

clone_size: -
j_call: TRBJ2-5
v_call: TRBV11-2
d_call: TRBD1
cdr3_nt: TGTGCCAGCAGCTTATCCGGACAGGGGGCAGGGGAGACCCAGTACTTC
cdr3_aa: CASSLSGQGAGETQYF

clone_size: -
j_call: TRBJ1-4
v_call: TRBV4-3
d_call: -
cdr3_nt: TGCGCCAGCAGCCTAGACAGAACTAATGAAAAACTGTTTTTT
cdr3_aa: CASSLDRTNEKLFF

clone_size: -
j_call: TRBJ2-7
v_call: TRBV5-4
d_call: -
cdr3_nt: TGTGCCAGCAGCCCTACCTCCGACACGACCGAGCAGTACTTC
cdr3_aa: CASSPTSDTTEQYF

clone_size: once
j_call: TRBJ2-2
v_call: TRBV5-1
d_call: -
cdr3_nt: TGCGCCAGCAGCCTAACGTCAGGGTCCGGGGAGCTGTTTTTT
cdr3_aa: CASSLTSGSGELFF

clone_size: -
j_call: TRBJ2-7
v_call: TRBV12-5
d_call: TRBD1
cdr3_nt: TGTGCTAGTGGTTTGTGGCGGGGACAGGAAAGCTCCTACGAGCAGTACTTC
cdr3_aa: CASGLWRGQESSYEQYF

clone_size: once
j_call: TRBJ1-6
v_call: TRBV7-9
d_call: -
cdr3_nt: TGTGCCAGCAGCTTATGGGGGGACAATTCACCCCTCCACTTT
cdr3_aa: CASSLWGDNSPLHF

clone_size: -
j_call: TRBJ1-5
v_call: TRBV27
d_call: -
cdr3_nt: TGTGCCAGCAGTTATCAAGGACAGAGCCAGCCCCAGCATTTT
cdr3_aa: CASSYQGQSQPQHF

clone_size: -
j_call: TRBJ2-1
v_call: TRBV2
d_call: -
cdr3_nt: TGTGCCAGCAGTGAAAGCAGGGGGAGGAATGAGCAGTTCTTC
cdr3_aa: CASSESRGRNEQFF

clone_size: -
j_call: TRBJ2-5
v_call: TRBV7-9
d_call: TRBD1
cdr3_nt: TGTGCCAGCAGCTTACGGACAGGAAATGCGCAAGAGACCCAGTACTTC
cdr3_aa: CASSLRTGNAQETQYF

clone_size: -
j_call: TRBJ1-4
v_call: TRBV9
d_call: -
cdr3_nt: TGTGCCAGCAACAGGGAGGGAGCAACTAATGAAAAACTGTTTTTT
cdr3_aa: CASNREGATNEKLFF

clone_size: -
j_call: TRBJ1-2
v_call: TRBV6-1
d_call: TRBD1
cdr3_nt: TGTGCCAGCAGTGAGAACCTAGGAACAGGGGGAGGCTACACCTTC
cdr3_aa: CASSENLGTGGGYTF

clone_size: -
j_call: TRBJ1-5
v_call: TRBV10-2
d_call: -
cdr3_nt: TGCGCCAGCAGTGACGTTGACAGCGACTCGAATCAGCCCCAGCATTTT
cdr3_aa: CASSDVDSDSNQPQHF

clone_size: once
j_call: TRBJ1-1
v_call: TRBV5-5
d_call: -
cdr3_nt: TGTGCCAGCAGCTTCACAGGGCCTAAGAACACTGAAGCTTTCTTT
cdr3_aa: CASSFTGPKNTEAFF

clone_size: -
j_call: TRBJ2-5
v_call: TRBV6-2/TRBV6-3
d_call: TRBD2
cdr3_nt: TGTGCCAGCAGTTACTCGTCACTAGCGGGCGAGACCCAGTACTTC
cdr3_aa: CASSYSSLAGETQYF

clone_size: -
j_call: TRBJ1-1
v_call: TRBV6-6
d_call: -
cdr3_nt: TGTGCCAGCAGTTCTCGTTCCATGAACACTGAAGCTTTCTTT
cdr3_aa: CASSSRSMNTEAFF

clone_size: -
j_call: TRBJ2-2
v_call: TRBV6-2/TRBV6-3
d_call: -
cdr3_nt: TGTGCCAGCAGTTACTCGGGTTCGGACACCGGGGAGCTGTTTTTT
cdr3_aa: CASSYSGSDTGELFF

clone_size: -
j_call: TRBJ1-2
v_call: TRBV28
d_call: -
cdr3_nt: TGTGCCAGCAGTTTGGTTAGGGGGAACTATGGCTACACCTTC
cdr3_aa: CASSLVRGNYGYTF

clone_size: -
j_call: TRBJ1-2
v_call: TRBV2
d_call: -
cdr3_nt: TGTGCCAGCAGTGAAGTGGGGCAGTTTAACTATGGCTACACCTTC
cdr3_aa: CASSEVGQFNYGYTF

clone_size: -
j_call: TRBJ1-2
v_call: TRBV12-3/TRBV12-4
d_call: -
cdr3_nt: TGTGCCAGCAGTTTCCAACTCTATGGCTACACCTTC
cdr3_aa: CASSFQLYGYTF

clone_size: -
j_call: TRBJ1-1
v_call: TRBV7-2
d_call: -
cdr3_nt: TGTGCCAGCAGCTGGAGGGTATCAGACACTGAAGCTTTCTTT
cdr3_aa: CASSWRVSDTEAFF

clone_size: -
j_call: TRBJ1-1
v_call: TRBV19
d_call: -
cdr3_nt: TGTGCCAGTAGTATAGGACACACAATCACTGAAGCTTTCTTT
cdr3_aa: CASSIGHTITEAFF

clone_size: -
j_call: TRBJ2-3
v_call: TRBV5-1
d_call: -
cdr3_nt: TGCGCCAGCAGCTTGGATCGAGGGGGGGCGACAGATACGCAGTATTTT
cdr3_aa: CASSLDRGGATDTQYF

clone_size: -
j_call: TRBJ1-2
v_call: TRBV9
d_call: -
cdr3_nt: TGTGCCAGCAGCTCAAGAGGGGGAGGGCTTGGCTACACCTTC
cdr3_aa: CASSSRGGGLGYTF

clone_size: -
j_call: TRBJ1-1
v_call: TRBV11-2
d_call: TRBD1
cdr3_nt: TGTGCCAGCAGCTTATACAGGGGGGACACTGAAGCTTTCTTT
cdr3_aa: CASSLYRGDTEAFF

clone_size: -
j_call: TRBJ1-5
v_call: TRBV27
d_call: -
cdr3_nt: TGTGCCAGCAGTCCTCGACAGGTTCAGCCCCAGCATTTT
cdr3_aa: CASSPRQVQPQHF

clone_size: -
j_call: TRBJ2-2
v_call: TRBV12-3/TRBV12-4
d_call: -
cdr3_nt: TGTGCCAGCAGTTTCGGGACAGGGGAGCTGTTTTTT
cdr3_aa: CASSFGTGELFF

clone_size: -
j_call: TRBJ1-4
v_call: TRBV7-2
d_call: -
cdr3_nt: TGTGCCAGCAGCTTAGACAGGGATCCTAATGAAAAACTGTTTTTT
cdr3_aa: CASSLDRDPNEKLFF